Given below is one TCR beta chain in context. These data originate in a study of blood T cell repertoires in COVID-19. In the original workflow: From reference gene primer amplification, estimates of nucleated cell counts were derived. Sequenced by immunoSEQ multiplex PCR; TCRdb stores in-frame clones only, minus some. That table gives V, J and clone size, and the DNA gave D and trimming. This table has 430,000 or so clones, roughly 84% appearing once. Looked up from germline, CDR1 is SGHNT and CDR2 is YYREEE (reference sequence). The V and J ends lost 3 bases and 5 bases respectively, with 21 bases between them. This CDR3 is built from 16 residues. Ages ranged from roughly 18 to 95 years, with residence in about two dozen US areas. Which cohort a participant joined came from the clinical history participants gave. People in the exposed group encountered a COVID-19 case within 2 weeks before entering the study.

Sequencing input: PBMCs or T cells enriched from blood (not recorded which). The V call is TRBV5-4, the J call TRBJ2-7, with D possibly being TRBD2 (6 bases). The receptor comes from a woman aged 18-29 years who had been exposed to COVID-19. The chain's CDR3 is CASSSGRTGPRNEQYF. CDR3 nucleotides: TGTGCCAGCAGCTCAGGGAGGACGGGTCCCCGGAACGAGCAGTACTTC.